These 9 T cell receptor beta chains were sequenced from one sample in a study of cytomegalovirus exposure and HLA in healthy donors. PCR involved 60 Vbeta and 13 Jbeta primers. Sequenced by immunoSEQ multiplex PCR; TCRdb stores in-frame clones only, minus some. The sample includes about 200,000 clones, around 79% of them seen just once. What was sequenced was PBMCs. Source of these receptors: a male donor in good health and CMV-seropositive.

This chain uses TRBV9 with TRBJ1-1; unclear D gene. This CDR3 region has 14 residues. Germline V gene lookup returns CDR1 SGDLS and CDR2 YYNGEE. Trimming stripped 0 bases from V and 7 bases from J, with 13 bases between. The CDR3 is CASSVAQQTSEAFF. The CDR3 DNA sequence: TGTGCCAGCAGCGTAGCACAACAGACAAGTGAAGCTTTCTTT. Complete variable domain (other parts from reference TRBV9 and TRBJ1-1): DSGVTQTPKHLITATGQRVTLRCSPRSGDLSVYWYQQSLDQGLQFLIQYYNGEERAKGNILERFSAQQFPDLHSELNLSSLELGDSALYFCASSVAQQTSEAFFGQGTRLTVV.

This chain joins TRBV19 and TRBJ1-1; 7 bases align to TRBD1. The CDR3 is made up of 14 amino acids. The germline V gene has CDR1 LNHDA and CDR2 SQIVND (reference sequence). The J segment lost 6 bases and the V segment lost 4 bases, leaving 8 bases of the junction unmatched. CDR3 DNA sequence: TGTGCCAGTAGTAACCTACAGGGGCGCGCTGAAGCTTTCTTT. It is translated as CASSNLQGRAEAFF.

The chain uses TRBV9 and TRBJ1-1, with a tentative D call TRBD1 (6 bases). The CDR3 covers 14 residues. CDR1 and CDR2 from the germline V gene are SGDLS and YYNGEE. V lost 4 bases, J lost 1 base, and 11 bases lay in between. CDR3 bases: TGTGCCAGCAGCCCAGGGGCAGGGAACACTGAAGCTTTCTTT. This codes for CASSPGAGNTEAFF.

This clone was counted once. This chain connects TRBV7-2 to TRBJ2-2, with 13 bases that match TRBD2. V shed 4 bases and J 5 bases; nucleotides not matched to a gene: 4. From germline, CDR1 is SGHTA and CDR2 FQGNSA. The CDR3 extends over 16 amino acids. The CDR3 DNA sequence: TGTGCCAGCAGCTCACAACTAGCGGGGGGGACCGGGGAGCTGTTTTTT. This sequence encodes CASSSQLAGGTGELFF.

This clone was observed once. The identical CDR3 is also encoded by other nucleotide sequences in the sample. The rearrangement links TRBV2 to TRBJ1-6; D is unresolved. Deletions cut 9 bases from V and 6 bases from J, with 15 bases between. The CDR3 sequence is 14 residues long. Germline V gene sequence: CDR1 SNHLY, CDR2 FYNNEI. CDR3 protein: CASKPRVINSPLHF. In DNA form, the CDR3 reads TGTGCCAGTAAGCCGAGGGTTATTAATTCACCCCTCCACTTT.

The chain employs TRBV5-1 and TRBJ2-1, with D perhaps matching TRBD1 (5 bases). V shed 3 bases and J shed 0 bases, with 13 bases lying between them. The CDR3 consists of 16 residues. CDR1 is SGHRS and CDR2 is YFSETQ in the germline V gene. The CDR3: CASSSTGQGSYNEQFF. Here the CDR3 DNA reads TGCGCCAGCAGCTCTACTGGGCAGGGCTCCTACAATGAGCAGTTCTTC.

This clone was seen only once. The chain carries TRBV30 and TRBJ2-2; 7 bases are shared with TRBD1. CDR3 length: 15 amino acids. The V gene end was trimmed by 4 bases and the J gene end by 7 bases; junction bases not matched to a gene: 12. Germline loops: CDR1 GTSNPN, CDR2 SVGIG (reference sequence). The CDR3 sequence: CAWIGSGTANGELFF. CDR3 in DNA: TGTGCCTGGATTGGTTCCGGGACAGCGAACGGGGAGCTGTTTTTT.

The chain joins TRBV19 to TRBJ1-2, with D unresolved. V lost 4 bases, J lost 8 bases, and 11 bases lay in between. Germline loops: CDR1 LNHDA, CDR2 SQIVND (reference sequence). The CDR3 covers 12 residues. The CDR3 reads CASSTGRGGYTF. The CDR3 region has the DNA TGTGCCAGTAGTACGGGGAGAGGCGGCTACACCTTC.

The CDR3 DNA reads as TGTGCCAGCAGCTTAGGACAGGGGGGGAGCAATCAGCCCCAGCATTTT. This sequence encodes CASSLGQGGSNQPQHF. The V gene is TRBV7-8, the J gene TRBJ1-5, with TRBD1 matching over 9 bases. Germline loops: CDR1 SGHVS, CDR2 FQNEAQ. Trimming at V came to 1 base and at J to 1 base, leaving 2 bases not matched to a gene. The CDR3 spans 16 residues.